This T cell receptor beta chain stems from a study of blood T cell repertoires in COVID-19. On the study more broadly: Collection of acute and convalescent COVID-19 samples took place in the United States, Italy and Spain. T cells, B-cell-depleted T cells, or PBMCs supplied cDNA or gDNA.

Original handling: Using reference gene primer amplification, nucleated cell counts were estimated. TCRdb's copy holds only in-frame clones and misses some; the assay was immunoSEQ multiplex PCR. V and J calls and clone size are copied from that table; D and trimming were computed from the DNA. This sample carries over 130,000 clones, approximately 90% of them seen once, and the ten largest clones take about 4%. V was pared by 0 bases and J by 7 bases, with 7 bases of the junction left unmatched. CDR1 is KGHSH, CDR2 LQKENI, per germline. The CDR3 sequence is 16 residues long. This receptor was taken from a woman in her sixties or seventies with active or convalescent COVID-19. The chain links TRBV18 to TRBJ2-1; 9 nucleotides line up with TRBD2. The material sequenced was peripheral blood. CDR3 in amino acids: CASSPPVAGGENEQFF. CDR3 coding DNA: TGTGCCAGCTCACCACCGGTGGCGGGGGGGGAGAATGAGCAGTTCTTC.